These T cell receptor beta chains were read from a single sample in a study of blood T cell repertoires in COVID-19. Data came from immunoSEQ multiplex PCR; TCRdb stores just in-frame clones and leaves some out. The sample lists about 150,000 clones, roughly 84% occurring once. Specimen: peripheral blood. The source of these receptors is an older woman with COVID-19, enrolled during active disease. The CDR3 runs from the conserved cysteine through the conserved F or W. The D gene is left open where the match is weak. The size entry is marked missing in some rows and otherwise reads once, few, many or a size class.

v_gene	abundance	j_gene	d_gene	CDR3aa	CDR3nt
TRBV6-5	NA	TRBJ1-2	NA	CASSYVQRTGGYTF	TGTGCCAGCAGTTACGTTCAGCGAACTGGTGGCTACACCTTC
TRBV5-1	NA	TRBJ1-3	TRBD1	CASSLGDRYSGNTIYF	TGCGCCAGCAGCTTAGGGGACAGATACTCTGGAAACACCATATATTTT
TRBV6-5	NA	TRBJ2-1	TRBD2	CASSYDPGLAGSEQFF	TGTGCCAGCAGTTACGATCCGGGACTAGCGGGGAGTGAGCAGTTCTTC
TRBV10-3	NA	TRBJ2-1	TRBD2	CAISELGTSGIDNEQFF	TGTGCCATCAGTGAGCTGGGGACTAGCGGGATAGACAATGAGCAGTTCTTC
TRBV11-3	NA	TRBJ2-1	NA	CASSLGSGHGQYNEQFF	TGTGCCAGCAGCTTAGGATCGGGACACGGTCAATACAATGAGCAGTTCTTC
TRBV24-1	few	TRBJ1-2	NA	CATSDYRVGGYTF	TGTGCCACCAGTGATTACAGGGTTGGAGGCTACACCTTC
TRBV5-1	NA	TRBJ1-6	NA	CASSSGQPTSTYNSPLHF	TGCGCCAGCAGCTCCGGACAGCCTACAAGTACCTATAATTCACCCCTCCACTTT
TRBV20-1	NA	TRBJ2-1	NA	CSEQDYNEQFF	TGCAGTGAACAGGACTACAATGAGCAGTTCTTC
TRBV27	NA	TRBJ2-2	TRBD2	CASKAGALNTGELFF	TGTGCCAGCAAGGCGGGAGCCCTTAACACCGGGGAGCTGTTTTTT
TRBV3-1/TRBV3-2	few	TRBJ1-1	NA	CASSPHRIRLGGETEAFF	TGTGCCAGCAGCCCCCATAGGATTAGACTGGGGGGGGAAACTGAAGCTTTCTTT
TRBV12-3/TRBV12-4	NA	TRBJ2-1	NA	CASSQGIDNEQFF	TGTGCCAGCAGCCAGGGTATTGACAATGAGCAGTTCTTC
TRBV6-1	once	TRBJ1-2	NA	CASSEAQSYGYTF	TGTGCCAGCAGTGAAGCACAGTCCTATGGCTACACCTTC
TRBV7-3	few	TRBJ2-3	TRBD2	CASSLKAGGTDTQYF	TGTGCCAGCAGCTTAAAGGCGGGGGGCACAGATACGCAGTATTTT
TRBV27	NA	TRBJ1-5	NA	CASSLRDSQPQHF	TGTGCCAGCAGTCTCCGAGATTCCCAGCCCCAGCATTTT
TRBV29-1	NA	TRBJ1-2	NA	CSDSGKGGNGYTF	TGCAGCGATTCAGGGAAAGGTGGAAATGGCTACACCTTC
TRBV6-6	NA	TRBJ1-1	NA	CASTPQGMNTEAFF	TGTGCCAGCACCCCCCAGGGTATGAACACTGAAGCTTTCTTT
TRBV7-6	NA	TRBJ2-5	NA	CASSLAGVETQYF	TGTGCCAGCAGCTTAGCAGGGGTAGAGACCCAGTACTTC
TRBV7-3	NA	TRBJ2-2	NA	CASSFRAGELFF	TGTGCCAGCAGCTTTCGAGCCGGGGAGCTGTTTTTT
TRBV3-1/TRBV3-2	once	TRBJ2-1	NA	CASSPVVAVNEQFF	TGTGCCAGCAGCCCGGTGGTAGCGGTCAATGAGCAGTTCTTC
TRBV5-1	NA	TRBJ1-4	NA	CASSMDGGNEKLFF	TGCGCCAGCAGCATGGACGGTGGTAATGAAAAACTGTTTTTT
TRBV27	NA	TRBJ1-4	NA	CASRPAGAGKLFF	TGTGCCAGCCGACCCGCGGGGGCGGGAAAACTGTTTTTT
TRBV9	few	TRBJ2-1	NA	CASSVHGGRADSYNEQFF	TGTGCCAGCAGCGTACACGGAGGTAGGGCGGATTCCTACAATGAGCAGTTCTTC
TRBV6-5	NA	TRBJ2-7	TRBD1	CASSRTGGPYEQYF	TGTGCCAGCAGCCGAACAGGGGGCCCCTACGAGCAGTACTTC
TRBV2	once	TRBJ1-1	NA	CASTLTGNTEAFF	TGTGCCAGCACTCTTACAGGGAACACTGAAGCTTTCTTT
TRBV9	NA	TRBJ2-1	NA	CASSDREYEQFF	TGTGCCAGCAGCGACAGGGAGTATGAGCAGTTCTTC
TRBV4-2	NA	TRBJ1-5	NA	CASSQAHGGVQPQHF	TGTGCCAGCAGCCAAGCCCATGGAGGGGTACAGCCCCAGCATTTT
TRBV5-1	NA	TRBJ1-2	TRBD1	CASSRRPGQGAFGGYTF	TGCGCCAGCAGCCGCCGCCCCGGACAGGGGGCATTTGGTGGCTACACCTTC
TRBV7-2	once	TRBJ2-3	TRBD2	CASSDRTSGRISTDTQYF	TGTGCCAGCAGCGACAGGACTAGCGGGAGAATCAGCACAGATACGCAGTATTTT
TRBV12-5	few	TRBJ2-2	NA	CASGPPTGTSFNTGELFF	TGTGCTAGTGGTCCACCTACCGGGACATCATTTAACACCGGGGAGCTGTTTTTT
TRBV15	NA	TRBJ1-1	NA	CATDPTGREAFF	TGTGCCACCGACCCTACAGGACGGGAAGCTTTCTTT
TRBV4-2	few	TRBJ2-7	TRBD2	CASSQDPASGSPYEQYF	TGTGCCAGCAGCCAAGATCCTGCTAGCGGGAGTCCCTACGAGCAGTACTTC
TRBV4-1	NA	TRBJ1-2	NA	CASSQGQFNYGYTF	TGCGCCAGCAGCCAAGGCCAGTTTAACTATGGCTACACCTTC
TRBV6-5	once	TRBJ1-3	NA	CASSYSRGTGNTIYF	TGTGCCAGCAGTTACTCGAGAGGGACTGGAAACACCATATATTTT
TRBV5-1	once	TRBJ1-2	NA	CASRPVPREIYGYTF	TGCGCCAGCAGACCGGTGCCCAGGGAAATTTATGGCTACACCTTC
TRBV19	NA	TRBJ1-2	NA	CASKFRGAGYTF	TGTGCCAGTAAATTTCGAGGTGCTGGCTACACCTTC